By its share, the clone carrying this T cell receptor beta chain is medium-sized. The data belong to a study of sequential checkpoint blockade in melanoma. Treatment indicated: randomized to nivolumab then ipilimumab (arm A) or the reverse (arm B). The assay was immunoSEQ multiplex PCR, and TCRdb's table has in-frame clones only and misses some. The sample includes roughly 3,700 clones, about 23% of them seen just once. V was clipped by 4 bases and J by 0 bases, with 10 bases between them. Germline V gene lookup returns CDR1 MNHGY and CDR2 SAAAGT. CDR3 length: 15 amino acids. The sample here was tumor tissue (inferred from file names), taken from a patient given nivolumab and ipilimumab in sequence. This sequence joins TRBV6-8 and TRBJ1-3; D is undetermined. The receptor was isolated from a human donor with melanoma. The CDR3 DNA reads as TGTGCCAGCAGTTCTCCAGATAACTCTGGAAACACCATATATTTT. Residues: CASSSPDNSGNTIYF.